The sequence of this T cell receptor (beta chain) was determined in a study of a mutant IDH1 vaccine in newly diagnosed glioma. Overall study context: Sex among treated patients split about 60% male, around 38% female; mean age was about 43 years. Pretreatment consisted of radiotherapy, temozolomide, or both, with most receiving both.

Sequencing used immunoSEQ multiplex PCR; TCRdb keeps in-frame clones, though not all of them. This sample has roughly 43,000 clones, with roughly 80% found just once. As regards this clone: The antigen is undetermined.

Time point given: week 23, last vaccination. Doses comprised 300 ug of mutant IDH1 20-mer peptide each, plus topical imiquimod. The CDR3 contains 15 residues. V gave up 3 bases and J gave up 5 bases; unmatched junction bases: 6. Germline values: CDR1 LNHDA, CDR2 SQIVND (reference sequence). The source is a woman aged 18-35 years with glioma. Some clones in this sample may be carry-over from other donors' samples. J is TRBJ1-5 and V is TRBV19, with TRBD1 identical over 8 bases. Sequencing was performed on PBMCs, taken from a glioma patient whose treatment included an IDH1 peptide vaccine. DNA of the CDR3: TGTGCCAGTAGTATCCGGCCAGGGGGCGATCAGCCCCAGCATTTT. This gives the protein CASSIRPGGDQPQHF. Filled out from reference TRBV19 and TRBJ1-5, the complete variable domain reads DGGITQSPKYLFRKEGQNVTLSCEQNLNHDAMYWYRQDPGQGLRLIYYSQIVNDFQKGDIAEGYSVSREKKESFPLTVTSAQKNPTAFYLCASSIRPGGDQPQHFGDGTRLSIL.